This T cell receptor (beta chain) was recovered during a study of T cell changes during pregnancy in multiple sclerosis. Using immunoSEQ multiplex PCR, the repertoire was profiled, and TCRdb retains in-frame clones only, with some absent. The top ten hold about 5% of the sample, which has around 42,000 clones, about 90% seen once. The CDR3 extends over 18 amino acids. Trimming cost V 3 bases and J 4 bases; bases outside gene matches: 10. Germline CDR1 is SGHRS and CDR2 is YFSETQ. This clone was seen only once. The chain couples TRBV5-1 to TRBJ2-6, with 10 bases aligning to TRBD1. The specimen comprised peripheral blood, sampled in the first trimester of pregnancy. This receptor was identified in a female donor in good health, enrolled as a control in a pregnancy study. CDR3 residues: CASSSSGTGARGANVLTF. CDR3 nucleotide sequence: TGCGCCAGCAGCTCCTCCGGGACAGGGGCGAGAGGGGCCAACGTCCTGACTTTC.